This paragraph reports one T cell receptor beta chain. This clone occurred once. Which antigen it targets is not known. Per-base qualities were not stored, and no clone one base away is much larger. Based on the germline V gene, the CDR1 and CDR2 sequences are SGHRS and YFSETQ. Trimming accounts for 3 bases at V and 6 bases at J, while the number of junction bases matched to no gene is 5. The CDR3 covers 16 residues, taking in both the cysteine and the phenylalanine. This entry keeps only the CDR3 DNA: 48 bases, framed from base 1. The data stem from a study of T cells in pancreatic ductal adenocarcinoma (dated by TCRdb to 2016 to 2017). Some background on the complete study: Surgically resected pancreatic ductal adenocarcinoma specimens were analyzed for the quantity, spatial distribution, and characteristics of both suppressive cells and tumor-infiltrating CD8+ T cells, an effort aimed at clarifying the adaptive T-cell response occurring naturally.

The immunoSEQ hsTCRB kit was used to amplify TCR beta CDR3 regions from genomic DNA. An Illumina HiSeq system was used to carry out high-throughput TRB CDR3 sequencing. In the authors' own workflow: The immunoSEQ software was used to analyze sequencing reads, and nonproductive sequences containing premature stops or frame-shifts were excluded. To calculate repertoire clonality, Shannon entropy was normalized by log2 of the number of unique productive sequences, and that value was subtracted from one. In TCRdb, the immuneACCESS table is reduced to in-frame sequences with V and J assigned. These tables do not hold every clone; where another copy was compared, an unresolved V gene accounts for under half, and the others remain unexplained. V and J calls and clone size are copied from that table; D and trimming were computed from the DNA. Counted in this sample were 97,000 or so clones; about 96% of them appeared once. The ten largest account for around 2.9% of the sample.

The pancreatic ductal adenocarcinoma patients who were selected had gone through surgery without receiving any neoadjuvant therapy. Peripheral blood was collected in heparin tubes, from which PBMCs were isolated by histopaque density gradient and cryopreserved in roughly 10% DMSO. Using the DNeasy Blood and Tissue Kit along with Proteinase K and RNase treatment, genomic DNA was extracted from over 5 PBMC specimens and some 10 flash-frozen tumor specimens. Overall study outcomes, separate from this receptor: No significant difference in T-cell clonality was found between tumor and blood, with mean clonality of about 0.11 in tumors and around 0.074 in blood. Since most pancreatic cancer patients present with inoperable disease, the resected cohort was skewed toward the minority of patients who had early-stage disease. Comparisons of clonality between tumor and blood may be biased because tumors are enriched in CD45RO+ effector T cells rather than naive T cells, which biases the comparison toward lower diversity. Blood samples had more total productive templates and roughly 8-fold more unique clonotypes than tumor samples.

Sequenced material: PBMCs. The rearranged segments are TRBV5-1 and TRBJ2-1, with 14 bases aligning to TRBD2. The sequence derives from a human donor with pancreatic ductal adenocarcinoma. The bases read TGCGCCAGCAGCTCGCTGGGACTAGCGGGAGTCAATGAGCAGTTCTTC. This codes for CASSSLGLAGVNEQFF.